This record looks at one T cell receptor beta chain sequence and its context. As yet, its antigen is unknown. The repertoire was sequenced with immunoSEQ multiplex PCR; TCRdb's copy has only in-frame clones and lacks some. The sample contains roughly 180,000 clones, around 85% of which appear only once. The data were taken from a study of Ad26.COV2.S vaccination and SARS-CoV-2 variants. The CDR3 length is 16 residues. V was cut by 1 base and J by 0 bases, with 12 bases left in between. Germline V gives CDR1 SEHNR, CDR2 FQNEAQ (reference sequence). General study results and limits: Breadth, reportedly substantial, characterized the spike-specific CD8+ and CD4+ T cell responses after vaccination.

J is TRBJ1-1 and V is TRBV7-9; D is perhaps TRBD1 (5 bases). The receptor was derived from a human donor who had recovered from COVID-19. The sample was peripheral blood, taken after recovery from COVID-19. The chain's CDR3 is CASSLGGRTLNTEAFF. CDR3 coding DNA: TGTGCCAGCAGCTTAGGGGGACGGACCCTGAACACTGAAGCTTTCTTT.